One sample yielded the 11 T cell receptor beta chains listed below, sequenced in a study of early T cells in non-severe SARS-CoV-2 infection. One entry per CDR3 protein, called by TCRdb with MiXCR from the 5' RACE reads. The profile shows more than 75,000 distinct CDR3 sequences, approximately 13% of them singletons. What was sequenced was whole blood. Receptors originate from an adult who was a healthcare worker with PCR-confirmed SARS-CoV-2 infection or an uninfected control (not recorded which).

This clonotype was picked up one time. The chain joins TRBV2 to TRBJ2-5; D might be TRBD2 (5 bases). The germline gives CDR1 SNHLY, CDR2 FYNNEI. Deletions cut 10 bases from V and 0 bases from J, with 12 bases between. The CDR3 is made up of 13 amino acids. This CDR3 is CATFFGNQETQYF. CDR3 DNA sequence: TGTGCCACCTTCTTCGGGAACCAAGAGACCCAGTACTTC. The full variable domain, in which reference TRBV2 and TRBJ2-5 provide the parts outside the CDR3, is EPEVTQTPSHQVTQMGQEVILRCVPISNHLYFYWYRQILGQKVEFLVSFYNNEISEKSEIFDDQFSVERPDGSNFTLKIRSTKLEDSAMYFCATFFGNQETQYFGPGTRLLVL.

The table lists this clonotype with a few counts. The J gene is TRBJ1-6, the V gene TRBV4-2, with D possibly TRBD1 on 6 matching bases. Trimming removed 2 bases at V and 7 bases at J, with 18 bases between. CDR3 length: 17 amino acids. Germline assignment: CDR1 LGHNA and CDR2 YNFKEQ. DNA of the CDR3: TGTGCCAGCAGCCAAACAGGGACGTCTAGGACCAATTCACCCCTCCACTTT. This sequence encodes CASSQTGTSRTNSPLHF.

In its sample, this clonotype was seen many times. The chain employs TRBV7-9 and TRBJ2-1; D is ambiguous. Trimming left V 6 bases short and J 7 bases short, with 10 bases between. Germline V gives CDR1 SEHNR, CDR2 FQNEAQ (reference sequence). The CDR3 sequence is 12 residues long. In nucleotides, the CDR3 is TGTGCCAGCAGTCCTCGAGAGAATGAGCAGTTCTTC. It is translated as CASSPRENEQFF.

The rearrangement links TRBV7-6 to TRBJ1-1, with D possibly TRBD1 on 5 matching bases. This CDR3 contains 13 residues. CDR1 is SGHVS and CDR2 is FNYEAQ in the germline V gene. The V end lost 2 bases, the J end lost 8 bases, and 12 bases lay between the germline ends. The CDR3 nucleotides are TGTGCCAGCAGCTTAACTCGCAGGGCGGAAGCTTTCTTT. This gives the protein CASSLTRRAEAFF. Full variable domain (remainder filled in from reference TRBV7-6 and TRBJ1-1): GAGVSQSPRYKVTKRGQDVALRCDPISGHVSLYWYRQALGQGPEFLTYFNYEAQQDKSGLPNDRFSAERPEGSISTLTIQRTEQRDSAMYRCASSLTRRAEAFFGQGTRLTVV.

There are a few counts of this clonotype. The V gene is TRBV6-6, the J gene TRBJ1-2, with D unresolved. Germline V gene sequence: CDR1 MNHNY, CDR2 SVGAGI (reference sequence). Trimming took 6 bases from V and 8 from J, leaving 13 bases between them. The CDR3 has 12 amino acids. The CDR3 spells CASSRQEDGYTF. The CDR3 DNA reads TGTGCCAGCAGCCGCCAGGAGGACGGCTACACCTTC.

This clonotype was seen a handful of times. CDR3 amino acids: CATSRDRNLLFF. The CDR3 DNA reads as TGTGCCACCAGCAGAGATAGGAACTTACTGTTTTTT. The V and J genes are TRBV15 and TRBJ1-4, with no clear D. V dropped 0 bases and J dropped 13 bases, with 9 bases sitting between them. The germline CDR1 and CDR2 sequences are LNHNV and YYDKDF (reference sequence). The CDR3 is 12 amino acids.

The V and J genes are TRBV5-5 and TRBJ1-1; no reliable D call. The CDR3 contains 14 residues. The germline V gene encodes CDR1 SGHKS and CDR2 YYEKEE (reference sequence). Trimming removed 2 bases at V and 4 bases at J, with 12 bases between. Written as DNA, the CDR3 is TGTGCCAGCAGCTTCCCAGGACCTAGCACTGAAGCTTTCTTT. Its protein product is CASSFPGPSTEAFF. Full variable domain (remainder filled in from reference TRBV5-5 and TRBJ1-1): DAGVTQSPTHLIKTRGQQVTLRCSPISGHKSVSWYQQVLGQGPQFIFQYYEKEERGRGNFPDRFSARQFPNYSSELNVNALLLGDSALYLCASSFPGPSTEAFFGQGTRLTVV.

This chain joins TRBV11-3 and TRBJ1-5; TRBD1 matches 9 bases. The trim removed 5 bases at V and 3 bases at J, leaving 8 bases unmatched. The length of the CDR3 is 16 residues. CDR1 and CDR2 from the germline V gene are SGHNT and YENEEA. Here the CDR3 DNA reads TGTGCCAGCAGCATCAACAGGGGGCTTGACAATCAGCCCCAGCATTTT. Residues: CASSINRGLDNQPQHF. Together with reference TRBV11-3 and TRBJ1-5, the CDR3 gives the full variable domain: EAGVVQSPRYKIIEKKQPVAFWCNPISGHNTLYWYLQNLGQGPELLIRYENEEAVDDSQLPKDRFSAERLKGVDSTLKIQPAELGDSAVYLCASSINRGLDNQPQHFGDGTRLSIL.

This clonotype occurred a few times. The chain recombines TRBV4-2 with TRBJ2-5; D tentatively fits TRBD1 or TRBD2 (5 bases each). Germline-derived CDR1 and CDR2 are LGHNA and YNFKEQ. The V end was cut by 3 bases, the J end by 0 bases, with 11 bases between. The CDR3 is 15 amino acids. The CDR3 protein is CASSHARDDQETQYF. The CDR3 DNA reads as TGTGCCAGCAGCCATGCTCGGGACGACCAAGAGACCCAGTACTTC.

This sequence joins TRBV5-5 and TRBJ2-1; tentatively, D is TRBD1 (6 bases). Germline values: CDR1 SGHKS, CDR2 YYEKEE (reference sequence). The CDR3 has 14 residues. V lost 7 bases and J 7 bases, leaving 18 bases between the germline ends. The CDR3 bases are TGTGCCAGCGCCGGGACCCACAGGGCAAATGAGCAGTTCTTC. Translated, it gives CASAGTHRANEQFF.

This clonotype appeared once. The V gene is TRBV28, the J gene TRBJ1-1; TRBD1 aligns across 7 bases. With 6 bases clipped from V and 1 base from J, the junction kept 8 bases outside the gene matches. CDR1 MDHEN and CDR2 SYDVKM come from the germline V gene. The CDR3 length is 15 residues. The CDR3 nucleotides are TGTGCCAGCAGCCCTGGACAGGCTGGGAACACTGAAGCTTTCTTT. Residues: CASSPGQAGNTEAFF.